What follows are 30 T cell receptor beta chains derived from one specimen sequenced in a study of a mutant IDH1 vaccine in newly diagnosed glioma. Only in-frame clones appear in the TCRdb table, and some are missing; sequencing was by immunoSEQ multiplex PCR. Of over 40,000 clones listed, about 78% are singletons. Time point denoted: week 23, last vaccination. A single vaccine dose contained 300 ug of mutant IDH1 20-mer peptide, and topical imiquimod was used with it. Antigen specificity for these receptors is unknown. The starting material was PBMCs, obtained from a glioma patient whose treatment included an IDH1 peptide vaccine. Every receptor here comes from a woman in her thirties or forties with glioma. Some clones in this sample may be carry-over from other donors' samples.

The V gene is TRBV6-5, the J gene TRBJ1-1; TRBD1 is a possible D gene (6 bases). Germline V gives CDR1 MNHEY, CDR2 SVGAGI. The CDR3 contains 15 residues. Trimming stripped 0 bases from V and 2 bases from J, with 10 bases between. CDR3 loop: CASSYSSTGNTEAFF. The DNA of the CDR3 is TGTGCCAGCAGTTACTCGTCGACAGGAAACACTGAAGCTTTCTTT.

This clone appeared once. The chain couples TRBV14 to TRBJ2-7, with TRBD1 identical over 7 bases. With 4 bases clipped from V and 8 bases from J, the junction kept 14 bases outside the gene matches. Per the germline V gene, CDR1 is SGHDN and CDR2 is FVKESK. This CDR3 region has 15 residues. CDR3 protein: CASSRPGQARAKQYF. Written as DNA, the CDR3 is TGTGCCAGCAGCCGGCCCGGACAGGCACGGGCGAAGCAGTACTTC.

The V call is TRBV5-1, the J call TRBJ2-5; a weak D match, TRBD1 (6 bases). The CDR3 length is 15 residues. The V gene's germline CDR1 is SGHRS and CDR2 YFSETQ. Between the trimmed V and J ends, which lost 4 bases and 2 bases, there was a span of 15 bases. The CDR3 bases are TGCGCCAGCAGCCTAGGACAGTTCCTTCAAGAGACCCAGTACTTC. As protein: CASSLGQFLQETQYF.

This sequence joins TRBV19 and TRBJ2-7; D is possibly TRBD2 (5 bases). Germline values: CDR1 LNHDA, CDR2 SQIVND (reference sequence). Trimming shortened V by 6 bases and J by 2 bases, and 14 bases separated the two germline ends. The CDR3 has 14 residues. CDR3 in amino acids: CASRLSAGTYEQYF. CDR3 nucleotide sequence: TGTGCCAGTAGACTGTCAGCCGGGACCTACGAGCAGTACTTC.

The table lists this clone with a few counts. This rearrangement joins TRBV2 to TRBJ2-7; 8 nucleotides match TRBD1. After removal of 6 bases from V and 6 bases from J, the junction contained 7 bases not matched to a gene. Germline CDR1 SNHLY, CDR2 FYNNEI. This CDR3 spans 13 amino acids. Here the CDR3 reads CASRDRVAPEQYF. The CDR3 region has the DNA TGTGCCAGCAGGGACAGGGTGGCCCCCGAGCAGTACTTC.

This clone has a handful of counts. The chain recombines TRBV28 with TRBJ2-7, with 9 bases aligning to TRBD2. This CDR3 contains 13 residues. With 7 bases clipped from V and 2 bases from J, the junction kept 3 bases outside the gene matches. Germline-derived CDR1 and CDR2 are MDHEN and SYDVKM. CDR3 residues: CASTTSGTYEQYF. For the CDR3, the DNA is TGTGCCAGCACGACTAGCGGCACCTACGAGCAGTACTTC.

The CDR3 DNA reads as TGTGCCAGTAGTATAGGCGATGGGGGGACTGAAGCTTTCTTT. Its translation is CASSIGDGGTEAFF. V is TRBV19 and J is TRBJ1-1; a weak D match, TRBD1 (5 bases). Per germline, CDR1 LNHDA and CDR2 SQIVND (reference sequence). V lost 1 base, J lost 5 bases, and 11 bases lay in between. CDR3 length: 14 residues.

This chain uses TRBV4-2 with TRBJ1-3; no reliable D call. V was trimmed by 0 bases and J by 8 bases, leaving 11 bases between them. The CDR3 has 14 residues. CDR1 LGHNA and CDR2 YNFKEQ come from the germline V gene. The CDR3 DNA reads TGTGCCAGCAGCCAAGAAGGGATCTCTCACACCATATATTTT. This encodes CASSQEGISHTIYF.

The chain joins TRBV13 to TRBJ2-7; D is uncertain. Germline CDR1 reads PRHDT; CDR2 reads FYEKMQ (reference sequence). The CDR3 length is 13 residues. V lost 2 bases and J lost 5, with 10 bases in between. The CDR3 loop is CASSLTGSHEQYF. DNA for the CDR3: TGTGCCAGCAGCTTAACGGGTTCCCACGAGCAGTACTTC.

The J gene is TRBJ1-2, the V gene TRBV7-2; TRBD1 aligns across 7 bases. The CDR3 contains 14 residues. J was trimmed by 8 bases and V by 1 base; bases with no gene match: 7. Per germline, CDR1 SGHTA and CDR2 FQGNSA. The CDR3 region is CASSLGQGLSGYTF. Here the CDR3 DNA reads TGTGCCAGCAGCTTAGGACAGGGACTGAGCGGCTACACCTTC.

This clone was counted only a few times. V usage is TRBV6-5 and J usage is TRBJ1-2; D call uncertain. Germline V gene data show CDR1 as MNHEY and CDR2 as SVGAGI. Deletions cut 0 bases from V and 8 bases from J, with 10 bases between. There are 13 residues in the CDR3. The CDR3: CASSYSMGSGYTF. The CDR3 bases are TGTGCCAGCAGTTACTCGATGGGGAGCGGCTACACCTTC.

The chain recombines TRBV7-9 with TRBJ2-2, with 8 bases matching TRBD1. The CDR3 extends over 15 amino acids. V gave up 5 bases and J gave up 9 bases; unmatched junction bases: 11. Germline CDR1 and CDR2: SEHNR and FQNEAQ (reference sequence). The CDR3 DNA sequence: TGTGCCAGCAGCCCGCAGGGACAGGAGATATGGGAGCTGTTTTTT. Translated: CASSPQGQEIWELFF.

This chain links TRBV27 with TRBJ2-2, with D unresolved. Germline CDR1 reads MNHEY; CDR2 reads SMNVEV (reference sequence). This CDR3 region has 13 residues. Between the trimmed V and J ends, which lost 3 bases and 8 bases, there was a span of 10 bases. Here the CDR3 DNA reads TGTGCCAGCAGTTTCTATTTAGGGGGGGAGCTGTTTTTT. This gives the protein CASSFYLGGELFF.

The chain's CDR3 is CATGRDYSGNTIYF. The CDR3 DNA is TGTGCCACGGGACGGGATTACTCTGGAAACACCATATATTTT. The chain carries TRBV15 and TRBJ1-3, with a weak D call TRBD1 (5 bases). The ends were cut back, 9 bases at V and 0 bases at J, with 12 bases in the middle. There are 14 residues in the CDR3. Germline lookup yields CDR1 LNHNV and CDR2 YYDKDF (reference sequence).

The chain uses TRBV6-5 and TRBJ2-3; D not certain. The CDR3 has 14 residues. Trimming pared 0 bases from V and 2 bases from J, leaving 6 bases between. The germline CDR1 and CDR2 sequences are MNHEY and SVGAGI. CDR3 DNA: TGTGCCAGCAGTTACTCGCCTCACACAGATACGCAGTATTTT. Its protein is CASSYSPHTDTQYF.

The rearrangement joins TRBV27 to TRBJ2-7; D unclear. Germline CDR1 is MNHEY and CDR2 is SMNVEV (reference sequence). This CDR3 comprises 13 residues. V was pared by 4 bases and J by 1 base, with 8 bases between. CDR3 region: CASSYQTSYEQYF. The CDR3 coding sequence is TGTGCCAGCAGTTACCAGACATCCTACGAGCAGTACTTC.

The chain links TRBV7-2 to TRBJ2-7; tentatively, D is TRBD1 (7 bases). This CDR3 contains 16 residues. Germline V lookup: CDR1 SGHTA, CDR2 FQGNSA. Trimming took 1 base from V and 3 from J, leaving 16 bases between them. CDR3 nucleotide sequence: TGTGCCAGCAGCTTAGTCGGAGGGACAGTCGACTACGAGCAGTACTTC. Protein sequence: CASSLVGGTVDYEQYF.

CDR3 in DNA: TGTGCCAGCTCACCGTCCTCGGGCTCTGGAAACACCATATATTTT. Translated, it gives CASSPSSGSGNTIYF. The chain combines TRBV18 with TRBJ1-3; D ambiguous. V was clipped by 3 bases and J by 0 bases, with 9 bases between them. CDR3 length: 15 amino acids. Germline V gene data show CDR1 as KGHSH and CDR2 as LQKENI.

The chain carries TRBV7-8 and TRBJ2-3, with 10 bases that match TRBD2. The J segment lost 1 base and the V segment lost 4 bases, leaving 11 bases of the junction unmatched. Germline V gives CDR1 SGHVS, CDR2 FQNEAQ. This CDR3 has 18 residues. The DNA for the CDR3 is TGTGCCAGCAGCTGGTTGTTAAGCGGGGGGGGACGCACAGATACGCAGTATTTT. Residues: CASSWLLSGGGRTDTQYF.

The chain uses TRBV2 and TRBJ1-2, with D possibly TRBD1 on 5 matching bases. Between the trimmed V and J ends, which lost 3 bases and 2 bases, there was a span of 13 bases. This CDR3 is 15 amino acids long. Germline V gives CDR1 SNHLY, CDR2 FYNNEI. In nucleotides, the CDR3 is TGTGCCAGCAGTGATTTCTATACAGGCAACTATGGCTACACCTTC. This gives the protein CASSDFYTGNYGYTF.

The chain couples TRBV5-4 to TRBJ2-1, with 16 bases matching TRBD2. The CDR3 is made up of 16 amino acids. Germline CDR1 is SGHNT and CDR2 is YYREEE (reference sequence). V was clipped by 0 bases and J by 12 bases; unmatched bases: 6. The CDR3 reads CASSLGGTSGRVGQFF. In DNA form, the CDR3 reads TGTGCCAGCAGCTTGGGCGGGACTAGCGGGAGGGTGGGGCAGTTCTTC.

The J gene is TRBJ2-3, the V gene TRBV9; D might be TRBD2 (7 bases). Germline V gene lookup returns CDR1 SGDLS and CDR2 YYNGEE. The CDR3 length is 17 residues. With 0 bases removed from V and 2 bases from J, the gap between germline ends came to 16 bases. For the CDR3, the DNA is TGTGCCAGCAGCGTAGGAGGCGGGGGCCCGATCACAGATACGCAGTATTTT. This translates into CASSVGGGGPITDTQYF.

The chain joins TRBV27 to TRBJ2-3, with 15 positions matching TRBD2. CDR3 length equals 13 residues. V lost 10 bases and J lost 6; bases outside the gene matches: 2. From germline, CDR1 is MNHEY and CDR2 SMNVEV (reference sequence). CDR3 DNA sequence: TGTGCCACCGGACTAGCGGGGGGGGATACGCAGTATTTT. It translates to CATGLAGGDTQYF.

CDR3 protein: CSAPSPDTQYF. The CDR3 DNA follows: TGCAGTGCTCCGTCCCCAGATACGCAGTATTTT. V is TRBV20-1 and J is TRBJ2-3; D is unresolved. Germline assignment: CDR1 DFQATT and CDR2 SNEGSKA (reference sequence). This CDR3 contains 11 residues. The V end lost 5 bases, the J end lost 4 bases, and 7 bases lay between the germline ends.

The genes are TRBV4-3 and TRBJ2-2; D possibly corresponds to TRBD2 (5 bases). The CDR3 has 16 amino acids. Germline V gene sequence: CDR1 LGHNA, CDR2 YSLEER. V was shortened by 0 bases and J by 5 bases, with 13 bases between the two germline ends. In nucleotides, the CDR3 is TGCGCCAGCAGCCAAGATATTTCGGGGTATACCGGGGAGCTGTTTTTT. Its translation is CASSQDISGYTGELFF.

This chain connects TRBV10-3 to TRBJ2-2, with a tentative D call TRBD2 (7 bases). The CDR3 is 14 residues long. V lost 5 bases, J lost 8 bases, and 15 bases lay in between. Germline-derived CDR1 and CDR2 are ENHRY and SYGVKD. This CDR3 is CAISSGGAVGELFF. As DNA, the CDR3 is TGTGCCATCAGTTCGGGGGGCGCCGTGGGGGAGCTGTTTTTT.

This sequence joins TRBV5-1 and TRBJ2-3, with D perhaps being TRBD1 or TRBD2 (6 bases each). The V end lost 0 bases, the J end lost 1 base, and 9 bases lay between the germline ends. Germline V gives CDR1 SGHRS, CDR2 YFSETQ. The CDR3 runs 15 residues. The CDR3 here is CASSLGGAGTDTQYF. The CDR3 bases are TGCGCCAGCAGCTTGGGGGGGGCCGGCACAGATACGCAGTATTTT.

The V call is TRBV15, the J call TRBJ2-3; tentative D call: TRBD2 (5 bases). V was pared by 9 bases and J by 6 bases, with 19 bases between. CDR3 length: 14 residues. Germline CDR1 LNHNV, CDR2 YYDKDF (reference sequence). CDR3 amino acids: CATGDGPEADTQYF. Here the CDR3 DNA reads TGTGCCACGGGAGACGGGCCGGAGGCGGATACGCAGTATTTT.

The chain couples TRBV30 to TRBJ1-2; D not resolved. V dropped 4 bases and J dropped 2 bases, with 17 bases sitting between them. The germline V gene encodes CDR1 GTSNPN and CDR2 SVGIG (reference sequence). CDR3 size: 15 residues. The CDR3 spells CAWTHGGVGNYGYTF. In DNA form, the CDR3 reads TGTGCCTGGACGCATGGCGGGGTTGGGAACTATGGCTACACCTTC.

This rearrangement joins TRBV2 to TRBJ2-1; unclear D gene. Per germline, CDR1 SNHLY and CDR2 FYNNEI. V lost 8 bases to trimming and J lost 9 bases, with 8 bases between them. The CDR3 is made up of 10 amino acids. The CDR3 DNA reads as TGTGCCAGCCTGGCGAGTGAGCAGTTCTTC. Protein sequence: CASLASEQFF.